This T cell receptor beta chain was found in a study of cytomegalovirus exposure and HLA in healthy donors. This CDR3 comprises 14 residues. Comment on this clone: Its antigen is unknown.

Points from the study as a whole: Cytomegalovirus status, reportedly, was diagnosed with high specificity and sensitivity by the classifier.

Sequencing was performed with immunoSEQ multiplex PCR; in TCRdb, only in-frame clones are kept and a portion is missing. The sample yields 130,000 or so clones, more than 75% seen once. This rearrangement joins TRBV21-1 to TRBJ2-1; TRBD1, the D gene given by the table, was not confirmed from the DNA. TRBV21-1 represents a pseudogene. The sequencing sample was made of PBMCs. The receptor's source is a young woman in good health and CMV-seronegative. This CDR3 is CASSKVAGYNEQFF. The CDR3 nucleotides are TGTGCCAGCAGCAAAGTTGCAGGATACAATGAGCAGTTCTTC.